The 3 T cell receptor beta chains in this list originate from one sample, sequenced in a study of blood T cell repertoires in COVID-19. Using immunoSEQ multiplex PCR, the repertoire was profiled, and TCRdb retains in-frame clones only, with some absent. The sample has fewer than 200,000 clones; about nine tenths are singletons. Sequenced sample: peripheral blood. The source is a man aged 55 to 70 with acute or convalescent COVID-19.

CDR3 bases: TGTGCCAGCAAGGGACAGGGGGAGGAGACCCAGTACTTC. Its translation is CASKGQGEETQYF. The chain has TRBV13 and TRBJ2-5, with 11 bases aligning to TRBD1. The CDR3 loop spans 13 amino acids. Germline CDR1 reads PRHDT; CDR2 reads FYEKMQ (reference sequence). Trimming cost V 7 bases and J 5 bases; bases outside gene matches: 3.

The chain uses TRBV6-2 or TRBV6-3 and TRBJ2-1; D perhaps matches TRBD2 (5 bases). V was trimmed by 5 bases and J by 5 bases, leaving 10 bases between them. The CDR3 is 13 amino acids. Germline lookup yields CDR1 MNHEY and CDR2 SVGEGT. Here the CDR3 DNA reads TGTGCCAGCAGTATCGGGGTCGACAATGAGCAGTTCTTC. Protein product: CASSIGVDNEQFF.

The rearrangement uses TRBV18 and TRBJ1-2; 8 bases map to TRBD1. The ends lost 3 bases at V and 3 bases at J; junction bases unmatched: 0. Germline V gives CDR1 KGHSH, CDR2 LQKENI. This CDR3 is built from 13 residues. The CDR3 DNA sequence: TGTGCCAGCTCACCGGGACAGGACTATGGCTACACCTTC. Protein product: CASSPGQDYGYTF.